This TCR beta chain is drawn from a study of cytomegalovirus exposure and HLA in healthy donors. Healthy bone marrow donors supplied every sample. The PCR was carried out with 60 Vbeta primers and 13 Jbeta primers. Study processing details: An analysis that came later counted some 85 million unique TCR beta chains, approximately 12 million shared. This table comes from immunoSEQ multiplex PCR, and its TCRdb copy is limited to in-frame clones, with some not included. V and J calls and clone size are copied from that table; D and trimming were computed from the DNA. Of some 89,000 clones in the sample, 85% were seen once. The V gene lost 5 bases and the J gene lost 2 bases, with 11 bases spanning the gap. The CDR3 spans 14 residues. The V gene's germline CDR1 is SNHLY and CDR2 FYNNEI.

The rearrangement uses TRBV2 and TRBJ2-3; D possibly corresponds to TRBD1 (6 bases). This sequence was found in a man in his forties in good health and CMV-seropositive. Material: PBMCs. For the CDR3, the DNA is TGTGCCAGCAGTAGGGACACCTCCACAGATACGCAGTATTTT. Amino acid sequence: CASSRDTSTDTQYF.